This note documents a single T cell receptor beta chain sequence. Its antigen remains unknown. Method: immunoSEQ multiplex PCR; TCRdb's copy keeps in-frame clones and lacks some. The profile shows around 2.1 million clones, about 93% of them singletons. This sample stems from a study of shared clonotypes between healthy human individuals. Findings and limits, study-wide: Clonotypes shared by all four donors outscored non-shared clonotypes in generation probability.

CD8 cells classed as naive were CD45RO-negative and positively selected for CCR7, excluding terminally differentiated effector memory CD45RA+ cells. Donors were healthy HIV-negative adults without recently reported acute infections or vaccinations. This CDR3 is built from 14 residues. V was trimmed by 5 bases and J by 5 bases, leaving 13 bases between them. The germline gives CDR1 LNHDA, CDR2 SQIVND (reference sequence). Input material: naive CD8+ T cells from PBMCs. The chain combines TRBV19 with TRBJ1-5, with D possibly TRBD1 on 6 matching bases. This clonotype was sampled from a man younger than 35 in good health. Some clones in this sample may be carry-over from other donors' samples. The CDR3 loop is CASSRGGTDQPQHF. The CDR3 coding sequence is TGTGCCAGTAGTCGGGGGGGCACCGATCAGCCCCAGCATTTT.